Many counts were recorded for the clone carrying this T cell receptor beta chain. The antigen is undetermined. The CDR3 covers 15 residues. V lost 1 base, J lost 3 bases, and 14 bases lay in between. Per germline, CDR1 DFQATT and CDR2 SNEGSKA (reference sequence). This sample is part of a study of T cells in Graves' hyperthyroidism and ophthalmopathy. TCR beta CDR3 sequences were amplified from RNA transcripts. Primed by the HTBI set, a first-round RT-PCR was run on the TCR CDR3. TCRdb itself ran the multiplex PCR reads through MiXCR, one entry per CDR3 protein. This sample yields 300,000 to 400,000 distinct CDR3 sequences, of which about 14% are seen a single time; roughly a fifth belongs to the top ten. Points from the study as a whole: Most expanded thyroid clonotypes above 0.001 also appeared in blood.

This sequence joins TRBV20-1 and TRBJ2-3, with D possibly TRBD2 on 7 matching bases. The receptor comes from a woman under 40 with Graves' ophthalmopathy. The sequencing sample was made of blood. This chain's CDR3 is CSARGGGGFTDTQYF. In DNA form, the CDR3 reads TGCAGTGCTAGAGGGGGGGGGGGCTTTACAGATACGCAGTATTTT.